Below are 13 T cell receptor beta chains sequenced from a single sample in a study of cytomegalovirus exposure and HLA in healthy donors. The PCR was carried out with 60 Vbeta primers and 13 Jbeta primers. Profiled with immunoSEQ multiplex PCR; TCRdb holds only in-frame clones, not every one. Seen here are about 140,000 clones, 82% observed once, and the top ten hold less than 3%. The sample comprised PBMCs. The receptors derive from a male donor in good health and CMV-seronegative.

This clone has only a few counts. This chain links TRBV30 with TRBJ2-1; 10 bases align to TRBD2. This CDR3 contains 15 residues. Trimming cost V 1 base and J 0 bases; bases outside gene matches: 0. Germline CDR1 is GTSNPN and CDR2 is SVGIG (reference sequence). The chain's CDR3 is CAWSASGSSYNEQFF. As DNA, the CDR3 is TGTGCCTGGAGTGCTAGCGGGAGCTCCTACAATGAGCAGTTCTTC.

This chain connects TRBV5-1 to TRBJ2-1; unclear D gene. The germline CDR1 and CDR2 sequences are SGHRS and YFSETQ. Trimming removed 2 bases at V and 6 bases at J, with 15 bases between. The CDR3 extends over 15 amino acids. CDR3 region: CASSLPSSSVNEQFF. CDR3 nucleotides: TGCGCCAGCAGCTTACCGTCTTCATCGGTCAATGAGCAGTTCTTC.

The chain employs TRBV2 and TRBJ2-7, with D possibly being TRBD2 (6 bases). V was pared by 6 bases and J by 3 bases, with 15 bases between. Germline loops: CDR1 SNHLY, CDR2 FYNNEI. CDR3 size: 14 residues. Written as DNA, the CDR3 is TGTGCCAGCAGGTCGGGGGTCTTCCACTACGAGCAGTACTTC. Translated, it gives CASRSGVFHYEQYF.

The chain has TRBV10-3 and TRBJ2-7, with a possible D match to TRBD2 (6 bases). Trimming took 7 bases from V and 0 from J, leaving 19 bases between them. CDR1 and CDR2 from the germline V gene are ENHRY and SYGVKD. There are 16 residues in the CDR3. This CDR3 reads CAIMDPDGGSSYEQYF. CDR3 DNA: TGTGCCATCATGGACCCTGACGGGGGTAGCTCCTACGAGCAGTACTTC.

The sample holds a few counts of this clone. The chain is built from TRBV19 and TRBJ1-4, with D possibly TRBD1 on 6 matching bases. Trimming shortened V by 5 bases and J by 8 bases, and 15 bases separated the two germline ends. The germline CDR1 and CDR2 sequences are LNHDA and SQIVND (reference sequence). This CDR3 region has 14 residues. This CDR3 is CASSALGQIEKLFF. In DNA form, the CDR3 reads TGTGCCAGTAGTGCCCTAGGACAGATCGAAAAACTGTTTTTT.

The V and J genes are TRBV4-1 and TRBJ2-1; D ambiguous. In germline, CDR1 is MGHRA, CDR2 YSYEKL. CDR3 length: 17 residues. The V end was cut by 4 bases, the J end by 2 bases, with 18 bases between. In DNA, the CDR3 is TGCGCCAGCAGCCCCAAGGCGGCTCTTGACCCCTACAATGAGCAGTTCTTC. This encodes CASSPKAALDPYNEQFF.

The gene calls are TRBV27 and TRBJ1-1, with 8 bases matching TRBD1. V lost 3 bases to trimming and J lost 4 bases; unmatched junction nucleotides: 10. The CDR3 spans 16 residues. Germline V gives CDR1 MNHEY, CDR2 SMNVEV (reference sequence). The CDR3 reads CASSFRGQGIRTEAFF. The CDR3 DNA reads as TGTGCCAGCAGTTTTAGAGGACAGGGAATTCGCACTGAAGCTTTCTTT.

V gene TRBV5-6 combines with J gene TRBJ2-5; 7 nucleotides line up with TRBD2. The CDR3 is 13 residues long. Looked up from germline, CDR1 is SGHDT and CDR2 is YYEEEE. Trimming at V came to 4 bases and at J to 4 bases, leaving 4 bases not matched to a gene. Written as DNA, the CDR3 is TGTGCCAGCAGCGAAACGGGGGGAGAGACCCAGTACTTC. Protein product: CASSETGGETQYF.

This clone has a handful of counts. The rearrangement joins TRBV7-9 to TRBJ2-6; TRBD1 matches 8 bases. The CDR3 is 19 residues long. CDR1 SEHNR and CDR2 FQNEAQ come from the germline V gene (reference sequence). After removal of 2 bases from V and 0 bases from J, the junction contained 9 bases not matched to a gene. CDR3 region: CASSLNLRTGPSGANVLTF. In DNA form, the CDR3 reads TGTGCCAGCAGCTTAAATTTACGGACAGGGCCCTCTGGGGCCAACGTCCTGACTTTC. The variable domain in full, completed from reference TRBV7-9 and TRBJ2-6, reads DTGVSQNPRHKITKRGQNVTFRCDPISEHNRLYWYRQTLGQGPEFLTYFQNEAQLEKSRLLSDRFSAERPKGSFSTLEIQRTEQGDSAMYLCASSLNLRTGPSGANVLTFGAGSRLTVL.

V is TRBV4-1 and J is TRBJ2-7, with 8 bases fitting TRBD2. The germline V gene has CDR1 MGHRA and CDR2 YSYEKL. The V segment lost 3 bases and the J segment 9 bases; nucleotides outside the gene matches: 10. There are 14 residues in the CDR3. Here the CDR3 reads CASSQTGGPDGQYF. CDR3 sequence (DNA): TGCGCCAGCAGCCAGACGGGAGGGCCTGATGGGCAGTACTTC.

The chain joins TRBV9 to TRBJ2-1; 7 positions agree with TRBD2. The CDR3 runs to 16 residues. The V gene end was trimmed by 4 bases and the J gene end by 10 bases; junction bases not matched to a gene: 17. Per germline, CDR1 SGDLS and CDR2 YYNGEE. The CDR3 sequence is CASSTSPRGRAREQFF. As DNA, the CDR3 is TGTGCCAGCAGCACCAGCCCGAGAGGGAGGGCTCGGGAGCAGTTCTTC.

This chain joins TRBV6-5 and TRBJ1-1, with D unresolved. Trimming shortened V by 6 bases and J by 3 bases, and 5 bases separated the two germline ends. The CDR3 is 11 residues long. Germline CDR1 reads MNHEY; CDR2 reads SVGAGI. The CDR3: CASRADTEAFF. The CDR3, as DNA: TGTGCCAGCAGGGCCGACACTGAAGCTTTCTTT.

Turning to this clone: One junction end does not reproduce the germline sequence, and a read error may be involved. The chain has TRBV7-7 and TRBJ2-5; 7 bases map to TRBD1. The CDR3 has 15 amino acids. Germline assignment: CDR1 SSHAT and CDR2 FNYEAQ (reference sequence). Written as DNA, the CDR3 is TGTGCTAGCAGCTCAACCAGGGGGTTCCAAGAGACCCAGTACTTC. It yields the protein CASSSTRGFQETQYF.